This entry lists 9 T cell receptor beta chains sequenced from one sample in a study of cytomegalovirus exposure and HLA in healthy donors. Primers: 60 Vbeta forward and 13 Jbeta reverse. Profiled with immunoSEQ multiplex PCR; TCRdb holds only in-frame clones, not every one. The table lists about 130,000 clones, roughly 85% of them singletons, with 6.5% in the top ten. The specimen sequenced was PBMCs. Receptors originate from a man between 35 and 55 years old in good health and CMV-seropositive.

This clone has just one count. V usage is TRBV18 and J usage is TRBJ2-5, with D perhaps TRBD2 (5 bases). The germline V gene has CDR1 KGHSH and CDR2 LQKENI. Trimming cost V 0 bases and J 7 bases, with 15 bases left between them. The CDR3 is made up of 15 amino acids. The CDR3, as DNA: TGTGCCAGCTCACCACCTGCAGCGGCCCGAGGGACCCAGTACTTC. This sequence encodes CASSPPAAARGTQYF.

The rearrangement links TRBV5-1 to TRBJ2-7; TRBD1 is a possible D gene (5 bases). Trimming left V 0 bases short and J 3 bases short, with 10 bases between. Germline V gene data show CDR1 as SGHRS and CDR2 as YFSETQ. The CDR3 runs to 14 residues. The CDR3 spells CASSLDSRDYEQYF. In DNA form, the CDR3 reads TGCGCCAGCAGCTTGGATAGCAGGGACTACGAGCAGTACTTC.

The CDR3 sequence: CAGGNTNYGYTF. Written as DNA, the CDR3 is TGTGCCGGGGGGAACACTAACTATGGCTACACCTTC. V usage is TRBV28 and J usage is TRBJ1-2, with D possibly being TRBD1 (5 bases). V gave up 11 bases and J gave up 0 bases, with 10 bases separating them. The CDR3 sequence is 12 residues long. Germline CDR1 reads MDHEN; CDR2 reads SYDVKM.

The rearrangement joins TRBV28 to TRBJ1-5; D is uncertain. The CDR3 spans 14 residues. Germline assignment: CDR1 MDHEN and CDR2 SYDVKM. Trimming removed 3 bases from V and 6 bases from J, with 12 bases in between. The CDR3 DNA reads TGTGCCAGCAGTTTGCGGGGTCGGGGTCAGCCCCAGCATTTT. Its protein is CASSLRGRGQPQHF. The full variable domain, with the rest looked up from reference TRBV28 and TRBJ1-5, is DVKVTQSSRYLVKRTGEKVFLECVQDMDHENMFWYRQDPGLGLRLIYFSYDVKMKEKGDIPEGYSVSREKKERFSLILESASTNQTSMYLCASSLRGRGQPQHFGDGTRLSIL.

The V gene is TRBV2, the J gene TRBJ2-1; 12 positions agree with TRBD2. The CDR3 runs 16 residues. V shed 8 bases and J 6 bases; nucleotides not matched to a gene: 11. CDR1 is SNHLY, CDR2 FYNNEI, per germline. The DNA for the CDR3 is TGTGCCAGCCGTGCAGGGCTAGCGGGAGGGAGCAATGAGCAGTTCTTC. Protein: CASRAGLAGGSNEQFF.

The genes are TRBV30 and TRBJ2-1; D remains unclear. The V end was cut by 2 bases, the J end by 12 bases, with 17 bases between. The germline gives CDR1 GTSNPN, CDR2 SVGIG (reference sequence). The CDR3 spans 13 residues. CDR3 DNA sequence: TGTGCCTGGAGTCTGGCCAGGCTGAGTCCGCAGTTCTTC. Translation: CAWSLARLSPQFF.

This chain's CDR3 is CASSPAGPYYEQYF. The CDR3 coding sequence is TGTGCCAGCAGCCCTGCGGGGCCATACTACGAGCAGTACTTC. V gene TRBV6-5 combines with J gene TRBJ2-7; possibly TRBD2 for D (6 bases). Per germline, CDR1 MNHEY and CDR2 SVGAGI. Trimming took off 6 bases at V and 3 bases at J, with 15 bases between the two ends. The CDR3 is made up of 14 amino acids.

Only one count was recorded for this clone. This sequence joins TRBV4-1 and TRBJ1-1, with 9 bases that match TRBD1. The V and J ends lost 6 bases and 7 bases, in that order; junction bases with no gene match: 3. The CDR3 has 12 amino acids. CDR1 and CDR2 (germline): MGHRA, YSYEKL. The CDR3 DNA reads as TGCGCCAGCAGGCCGGGACAGGGTGAAGCTTTCTTT. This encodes CASRPGQGEAFF.

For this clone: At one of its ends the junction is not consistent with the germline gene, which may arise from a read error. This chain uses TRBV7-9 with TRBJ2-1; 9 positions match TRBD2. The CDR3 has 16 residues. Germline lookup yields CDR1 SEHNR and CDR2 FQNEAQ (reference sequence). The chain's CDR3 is CSSSVFLAGRNNEQFF. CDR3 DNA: TGTTCCAGCAGCGTATTTCTAGCGGGACGTAACAATGAGCAGTTCTTC.